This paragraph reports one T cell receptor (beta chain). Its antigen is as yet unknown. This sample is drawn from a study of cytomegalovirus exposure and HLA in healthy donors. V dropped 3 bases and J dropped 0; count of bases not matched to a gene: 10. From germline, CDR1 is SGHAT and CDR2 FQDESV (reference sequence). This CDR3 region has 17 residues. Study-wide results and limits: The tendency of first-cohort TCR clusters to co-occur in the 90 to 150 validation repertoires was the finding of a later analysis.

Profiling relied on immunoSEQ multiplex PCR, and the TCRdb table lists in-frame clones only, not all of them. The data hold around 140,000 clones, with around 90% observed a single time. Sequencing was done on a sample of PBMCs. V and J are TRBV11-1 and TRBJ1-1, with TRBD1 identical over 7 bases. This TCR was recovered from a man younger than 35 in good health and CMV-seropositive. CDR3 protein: CASSFGLWGTVNTEAFF. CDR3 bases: TGTGCCAGCAGCTTTGGGCTATGGGGGACAGTGAACACTGAAGCTTTCTTT. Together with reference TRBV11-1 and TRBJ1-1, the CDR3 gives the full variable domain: EAEVAQSPRYKITEKSQAVAFWCDPISGHATLYWYRQILGQGPELLVQFQDESVVDDSQLPKDRFSAERLKGVDSTLKIQPAELGDSAMYLCASSFGLWGTVNTEAFFGQGTRLTVV.